These 30 T cell receptor beta chains share one sample of origin, sequenced in a study of blood T cell repertoires in COVID-19. Profiled with immunoSEQ multiplex PCR; TCRdb holds only in-frame clones, not every one. The sample consists of some 97,000 clones, 80% to 90% of them appearing once. Sequencing was done on a sample of PBMCs or T cells enriched from blood (not recorded which). Receptor source: a woman aged 50 to 60 who had recovered from COVID-19.

CDR3 in DNA: TGTGCCAGCAGTATCGGACTAGCGGGAACAGATACGCAGTATTTT. Translated, it gives CASSIGLAGTDTQYF. The chain employs TRBV11-2 and TRBJ2-3; 12 bases align to TRBD2. Germline lookup yields CDR1 SGHAT and CDR2 FQNNGV. The CDR3 is made up of 15 amino acids. Losses at the gene ends were 6 bases for V and 3 bases for J; bases not matched to a gene: 4. Full variable domain (outside the CDR3, taken from reference TRBV11-2 and TRBJ2-3): EAGVAQSPRYKIIEKRQSVAFWCNPISGHATLYWYQQILGQGPKLLIQFQNNGVVDDSQLPKDRFSAERLKGVDSTLKIQPAKLEDSAVYLCASSIGLAGTDTQYFGPGTRLTVL.

J is TRBJ1-2 and V is TRBV10-1; TRBD1 matches 8 bases. Germline V gene data show CDR1 as WNHNN and CDR2 as SYGVQD (reference sequence). Trimming cost V 4 bases and J 5 bases; bases outside gene matches: 9. CDR3 length equals 15 residues. As DNA, the CDR3 is TGCGCCAGCAGTGGAGACCGGACAGGGATATATGGCTACACCTTC. Translation: CASSGDRTGIYGYTF.

The rearrangement uses TRBV15 and TRBJ2-1; D may be TRBD2 (7 bases). V lost 2 bases and J lost 3, with 11 bases in between. This CDR3 has 15 amino acids. In germline, CDR1 is LNHNV, CDR2 YYDKDF (reference sequence). The CDR3 coding sequence is TGTGCCACCAGCAGAAAAGGGGGGGTCTACAATGAGCAGTTCTTC. It translates to CATSRKGGVYNEQFF.

Concerning this clone itself: The identical CDR3 is also encoded by other nucleotide sequences in the sample. The chain couples TRBV5-1 to TRBJ2-7; D may be TRBD2 (7 bases). The CDR3 is 14 residues long. V lost 0 bases, J lost 4 bases, and 11 bases lay in between. In germline, CDR1 is SGHRS, CDR2 YFSETQ. The CDR3 is CASSLAGGPYEQYF. The CDR3 coding sequence is TGCGCCAGCAGCTTGGCGGGGGGCCCTTACGAGCAGTACTTC.

The chain carries TRBV6-6 and TRBJ1-2; TRBD1 might be the D (6 bases). V was cut by 2 bases and J by 4 bases, with 11 bases left in between. Germline values: CDR1 MNHNY, CDR2 SVGAGI (reference sequence). This CDR3 is 14 amino acids long. The CDR3 coding sequence is TGTGCCAGCAGTTACACTGGGACAAGCTATGGCTACACCTTC. Its protein product is CASSYTGTSYGYTF.

This chain connects TRBV2 to TRBJ2-1, with a weak D call TRBD1 (7 bases). V was pared by 8 bases and J by 8 bases, with 13 bases between. The germline CDR1 and CDR2 sequences are SNHLY and FYNNEI. The CDR3 has 12 residues. CDR3 in amino acids: CASPDREDEQFF. The CDR3 region has the DNA TGTGCCAGCCCCGACAGGGAGGATGAGCAGTTCTTC.

J is TRBJ2-2 and V is TRBV5-1; no clear D gene. This CDR3 is 14 amino acids long. V lost 3 bases, J lost 2 bases, and 8 bases lay in between. The germline V gene has CDR1 SGHRS and CDR2 YFSETQ. The CDR3 loop reads CASSSLANTGELFF. The DNA for the CDR3 is TGCGCCAGCAGCTCCTTGGCAAACACCGGGGAGCTGTTTTTT.

This sequence joins TRBV10-3 and TRBJ1-5; TRBD1 matches at 11 bases. With 2 bases clipped from V and 4 bases from J, the junction kept 4 bases outside the gene matches. Germline CDR1 reads ENHRY; CDR2 reads SYGVKD. The CDR3 covers 16 residues. This chain's CDR3 is CAISEAGTGGNQPQHF. For the CDR3, the DNA is TGTGCCATCAGTGAGGCGGGGACAGGGGGAAATCAGCCCCAGCATTTT.

The V gene is TRBV27, the J gene TRBJ2-2; D gene ambiguous. V lost 5 bases, J lost 2 bases, and 12 bases lay in between. CDR3 length equals 15 residues. Germline CDR1 reads MNHEY; CDR2 reads SMNVEV (reference sequence). CDR3 in amino acids: CASSRSRVNTGELFF. For the CDR3, the DNA is TGTGCCAGCAGTAGATCTAGAGTTAACACCGGGGAGCTGTTTTTT.

V usage is TRBV2 and J usage is TRBJ2-2; 10 bases line up with TRBD2. The V gene end was trimmed by 3 bases and the J gene end by 7 bases; junction bases not matched to a gene: 8. CDR1 SNHLY and CDR2 FYNNEI come from the germline V gene. This CDR3 contains 16 residues. This chain's CDR3 is CASSEESGGAFGELFF. CDR3 bases: TGTGCCAGCAGTGAGGAAAGCGGGGGGGCCTTCGGGGAGCTGTTTTTT.

The chain is built from TRBV5-1 and TRBJ1-1; maybe TRBD1 (6 bases). The V end lost 4 bases, the J end lost 11 bases, and 21 bases lay between the germline ends. Germline V lookup: CDR1 SGHRS, CDR2 YFSETQ. This CDR3 spans 14 amino acids. CDR3 protein: CASSQIQGALDAFF. CDR3 in DNA: TGCGCCAGCAGCCAAATACAGGGAGCCCTTGACGCTTTCTTT.

J is TRBJ1-6 and V is TRBV7-2; D is unresolved. With 1 base removed from V and 8 bases from J, the gap between germline ends came to 12 bases. This CDR3 is 15 amino acids long. Germline values: CDR1 SGHTA, CDR2 FQGNSA. Here the CDR3 DNA reads TGTGCCAGCAGCTTAGTTTCGGCGGGAGATTCACCCCTCCACTTT. It codes for CASSLVSAGDSPLHF.

The chain carries TRBV11-2 and TRBJ2-1; TRBD2 agrees at 12 bases. Per the germline V gene, CDR1 is SGHAT and CDR2 is FQNNGV. Germline trimming cut 3 bases from V and 12 bases from J; bases unmatched to any gene: 15. The CDR3 covers 17 residues. The CDR3 region has the DNA TGTGCCAGCAGCTTTTTAAGGTCGGCTAGCGGGGGGGCCTGGCAGTTCTTC. It encodes CASSFLRSASGGAWQFF.

Points on this clone: Germline and junction disagree at one end, which may indicate a read error. This chain uses TRBV15 with TRBJ1-1; unclear D gene. Germline CDR1 LNHNV, CDR2 YYDKDF (reference sequence). The CDR3 is 15 residues long. The CDR3 here is CATRRGPDLNTEAFF. The CDR3 DNA is TGTGCCACCAGAAGAGGTCCAGACTTGAACACTGAAGCTTTCTTT.

This chain connects TRBV27 to TRBJ1-2; 8 bases match TRBD1. This CDR3 region has 14 residues. Germline lookup yields CDR1 MNHEY and CDR2 SMNVEV (reference sequence). V shed 6 bases and J 3 bases; nucleotides not matched to a gene: 6. The CDR3 sequence: CASRRTGTDYGYTF. For the CDR3, the DNA is TGTGCCAGCAGACGGACAGGGACGGACTATGGCTACACCTTC.

The gene calls are TRBV11-2 and TRBJ2-3, with 7 positions matching TRBD2. Trimming cost V 5 bases and J 0 bases; bases outside gene matches: 8. The CDR3 runs 16 residues. Looked up from germline, CDR1 is SGHAT and CDR2 is FQNNGV. CDR3 in amino acids: CASSPRGAGSTDTQYF. The DNA for the CDR3 is TGTGCCAGCAGCCCCCGCGGAGCGGGAAGCACAGATACGCAGTATTTT. The complete variable domain, with remaining parts taken from reference TRBV11-2 and TRBJ2-3, reads EAGVAQSPRYKIIEKRQSVAFWCNPISGHATLYWYQQILGQGPKLLIQFQNNGVVDDSQLPKDRFSAERLKGVDSTLKIQPAKLEDSAVYLCASSPRGAGSTDTQYFGPGTRLTVL.

The rearrangement joins TRBV6-5 to TRBJ2-4; D is perhaps TRBD1 (5 bases). Trimming took off 6 bases at V and 7 bases at J, with 16 bases between the two ends. The CDR3 is made up of 14 amino acids. Germline assignment: CDR1 MNHEY and CDR2 SVGAGI. The CDR3 reads CASSRQFGPNIQYF. In DNA, the CDR3 is TGTGCCAGCAGCAGACAGTTTGGGCCCAACATTCAGTACTTC.

This clone has just a few counts. This chain joins TRBV2 and TRBJ2-7; 9 nucleotides agree with TRBD1. CDR1 and CDR2 from the germline V gene are SNHLY and FYNNEI. This CDR3 region has 15 residues. The V gene end was trimmed by 6 bases and the J gene end by 6 bases; junction bases not matched to a gene: 12. CDR3 coding DNA: TGTGCCAGCAGGACCATTCGGGACAGGGTAAGCGAGCAGTACTTC. This codes for CASRTIRDRVSEQYF.

This rearrangement joins TRBV19 to TRBJ1-6, with D perhaps TRBD1 (6 bases). The ends were cut back, 4 bases at V and 7 bases at J, with 11 bases in the middle. CDR1 is LNHDA, CDR2 SQIVND, per germline (reference sequence). The CDR3 contains 14 residues. The CDR3 coding sequence is TGTGCCAGTAGTACCGGACAGACGAATTCACCCCTCCACTTT. It is translated as CASSTGQTNSPLHF.

This chain uses TRBV7-9 with TRBJ2-7, with D possibly being TRBD2 (5 bases). Germline loops: CDR1 SEHNR, CDR2 FQNEAQ (reference sequence). V was cut by 5 bases and J by 1 base, with 9 bases left in between. The CDR3 spans 13 residues. In nucleotides, the CDR3 is TGTGCCAGCAGCGGAGGACGGTCCTACGAGCAGTACTTC. Amino acids: CASSGGRSYEQYF.

The J gene is TRBJ2-7, the V gene TRBV10-3; 7 bases are a match to TRBD2. Germline CDR1 is ENHRY and CDR2 is SYGVKD. V lost 6 bases, J lost 1 base, and 6 bases stayed unmatched. The CDR3 has 14 residues. The chain's CDR3 is CAIRAASGSYEQYF. The CDR3 DNA follows: TGTGCCATCAGGGCCGCTAGCGGATCCTACGAGCAGTACTTC.

The rearrangement joins TRBV28 to TRBJ1-3, with D perhaps matching TRBD1 (5 bases). Germline V gene sequence: CDR1 MDHEN, CDR2 SYDVKM. Trimming removed 10 bases from V and 2 bases from J, with 9 bases in between. The CDR3 runs 12 residues. The CDR3, as DNA: TGTGCCATCGTGACAGCTGGAAACACCATATATTTT. Protein: CAIVTAGNTIYF.

The rearrangement links TRBV5-1 to TRBJ2-3; the D gene is possibly TRBD1 (6 bases). This CDR3 has 12 amino acids. Trimming pared 6 bases from V and 3 bases from J, leaving 8 bases between. Germline CDR1 reads SGHRS; CDR2 reads YFSETQ. The CDR3 DNA is TGCGCCAGCACCACAGGGACAGATACGCAGTATTTT. Translated: CASTTGTDTQYF.

The chain recombines TRBV7-2 with TRBJ1-1; a possible D gene is TRBD1 (5 bases). The CDR3 totals 15 residues. Trimming removed 1 base from V and 4 bases from J, with 13 bases in between. Germline V gene data show CDR1 as SGHTA and CDR2 as FQGNSA. The CDR3 is CASSLVWGEFTEAFF. The CDR3 DNA follows: TGTGCCAGCAGCTTAGTATGGGGGGAGTTCACTGAAGCTTTCTTT.

The chain has TRBV18 and TRBJ2-3; 16 bases map to TRBD2. The CDR3 extends over 16 amino acids. The trim removed 3 bases at V and 3 bases at J, leaving 0 bases unmatched. The germline gives CDR1 KGHSH, CDR2 LQKENI. CDR3 in amino acids: CASSPGLAGGTDTQYF. The CDR3 nucleotides read TGTGCCAGCTCACCGGGACTAGCGGGAGGGACAGATACGCAGTATTTT.

V gene TRBV12-3 or TRBV12-4 combines with J gene TRBJ2-7; the match to TRBD2 covers 10 bases. The CDR3 consists of 13 residues. Unmatched junction bases numbered 5, after V lost 6 bases and J lost 6 bases. The CDR3 region is CASSPSGGGEQYF. The CDR3 region has the DNA TGTGCCAGCAGCCCAAGCGGGGGGGGCGAGCAGTACTTC.

V gene TRBV7-9 combines with J gene TRBJ2-3, with D possibly TRBD2 on 5 matching bases. V dropped 3 bases and J dropped 5 bases, with 12 bases sitting between them. The CDR3 extends over 14 amino acids. Germline V CDR1 and CDR2: SEHNR, FQNEAQ (reference sequence). This chain's CDR3 is CASSLSVLVDTQYF. The CDR3 DNA sequence: TGTGCCAGCAGCTTGAGCGTACTAGTAGATACGCAGTATTTT.

The CDR3 loop is CASIWAGGYTF. The CDR3 DNA follows: TGTGCCAGCATCTGGGCCGGTGGCTACACCTTC. The chain carries TRBV2 and TRBJ1-2; D call uncertain. The CDR3 is 11 amino acids. Germline CDR1 and CDR2: SNHLY and FYNNEI. Trimming cost V 7 bases and J 7 bases, with 10 bases left between them.

The chain links TRBV28 to TRBJ2-2, with TRBD1 identical over 11 bases. In germline, CDR1 is MDHEN, CDR2 SYDVKM. This CDR3 has 17 residues. V trimming: 5 bases; J trimming: 7 bases; junction bases outside the gene matches: 12. As DNA, the CDR3 is TGTGCCAGCAGTGACCCGGACAGGGGGCGCTCAGGCGGGGAGCTGTTTTTT. Translation: CASSDPDRGRSGGELFF. Variable domain in full (rest from reference TRBV28 and TRBJ2-2): DVKVTQSSRYLVKRTGEKVFLECVQDMDHENMFWYRQDPGLGLRLIYFSYDVKMKEKGDIPEGYSVSREKKERFSLILESASTNQTSMYLCASSDPDRGRSGGELFFGEGSRLTVL.

This CDR3 is CASSPDVGVSTDTQYF. The CDR3 nucleotides are TGTGCCAGCAGCCCCGATGTGGGAGTAAGCACAGATACGCAGTATTTT. This rearrangement joins TRBV27 to TRBJ2-3; D may be TRBD2 (5 bases). Germline V gene sequence: CDR1 MNHEY, CDR2 SMNVEV (reference sequence). The CDR3 contains 16 residues. V shed 6 bases and J shed 0 bases, with 16 bases lying between them.